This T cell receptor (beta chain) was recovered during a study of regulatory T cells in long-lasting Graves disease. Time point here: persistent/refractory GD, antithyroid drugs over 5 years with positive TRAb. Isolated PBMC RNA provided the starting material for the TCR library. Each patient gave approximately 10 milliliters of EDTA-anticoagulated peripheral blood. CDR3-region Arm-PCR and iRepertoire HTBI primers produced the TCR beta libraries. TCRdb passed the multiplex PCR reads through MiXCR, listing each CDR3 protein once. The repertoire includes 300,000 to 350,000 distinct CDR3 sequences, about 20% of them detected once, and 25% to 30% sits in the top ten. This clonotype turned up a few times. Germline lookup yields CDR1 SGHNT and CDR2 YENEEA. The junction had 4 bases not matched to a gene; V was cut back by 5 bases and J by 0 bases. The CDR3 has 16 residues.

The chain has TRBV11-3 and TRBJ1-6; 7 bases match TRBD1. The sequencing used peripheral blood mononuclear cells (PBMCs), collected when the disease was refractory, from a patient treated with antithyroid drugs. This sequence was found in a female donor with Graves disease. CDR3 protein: CASSGGTDSYNSPLHF. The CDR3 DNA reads TGTGCCAGCAGCGGGGGGACAGACTCCTATAATTCACCCCTCCACTTT.